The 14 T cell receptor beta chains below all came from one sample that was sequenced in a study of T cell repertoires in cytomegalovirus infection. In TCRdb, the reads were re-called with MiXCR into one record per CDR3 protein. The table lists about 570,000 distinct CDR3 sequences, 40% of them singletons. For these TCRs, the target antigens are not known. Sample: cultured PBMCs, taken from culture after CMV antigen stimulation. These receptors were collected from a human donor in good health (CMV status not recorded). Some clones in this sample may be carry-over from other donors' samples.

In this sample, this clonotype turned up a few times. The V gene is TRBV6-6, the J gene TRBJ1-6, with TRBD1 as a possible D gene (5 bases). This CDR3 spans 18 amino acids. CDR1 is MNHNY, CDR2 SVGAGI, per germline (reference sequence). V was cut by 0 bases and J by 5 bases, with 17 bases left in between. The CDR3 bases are TGTGCCAGCAGTTACTCGATTACGGCAGGGACGAATAATTCACCCCTCCACTTT. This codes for CASSYSITAGTNNSPLHF.

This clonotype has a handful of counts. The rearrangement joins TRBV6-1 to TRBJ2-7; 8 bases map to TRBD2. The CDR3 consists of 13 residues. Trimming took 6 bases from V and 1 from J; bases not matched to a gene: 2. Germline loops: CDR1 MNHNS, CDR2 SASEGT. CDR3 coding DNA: TGTGCCAGCAGCGAGCGGGAGTCCTACGAGCAGTACTTC. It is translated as CASSERESYEQYF.

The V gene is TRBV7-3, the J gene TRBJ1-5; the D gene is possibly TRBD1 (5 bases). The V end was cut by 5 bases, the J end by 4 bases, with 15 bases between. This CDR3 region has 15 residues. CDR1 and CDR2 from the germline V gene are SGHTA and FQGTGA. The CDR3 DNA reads TGTGCCAGCAGCCCATCTGGGGCGGAGAATCAGCCCCAGCATTTT. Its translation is CASSPSGAENQPQHF.

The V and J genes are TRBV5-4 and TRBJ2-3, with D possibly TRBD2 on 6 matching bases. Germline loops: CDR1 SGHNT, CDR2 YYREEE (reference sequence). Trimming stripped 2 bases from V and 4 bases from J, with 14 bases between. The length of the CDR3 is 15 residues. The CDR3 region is CASSLMRVAADTQYF. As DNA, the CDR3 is TGTGCCAGCAGCTTAATGAGGGTAGCGGCAGATACGCAGTATTTT.

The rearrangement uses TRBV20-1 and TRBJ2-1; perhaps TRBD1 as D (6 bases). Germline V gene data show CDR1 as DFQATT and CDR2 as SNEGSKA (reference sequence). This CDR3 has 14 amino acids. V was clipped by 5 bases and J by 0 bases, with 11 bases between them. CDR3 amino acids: CSAGGRSSYNEQFF. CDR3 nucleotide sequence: TGCAGTGCTGGGGGCAGAAGCTCCTACAATGAGCAGTTCTTC.

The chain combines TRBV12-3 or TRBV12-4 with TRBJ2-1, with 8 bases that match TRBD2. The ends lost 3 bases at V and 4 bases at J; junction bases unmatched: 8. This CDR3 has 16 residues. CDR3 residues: CASSLATSGWYNEQFF. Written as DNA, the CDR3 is TGTGCCAGCAGTTTGGCTACTAGCGGCTGGTACAATGAGCAGTTCTTC.

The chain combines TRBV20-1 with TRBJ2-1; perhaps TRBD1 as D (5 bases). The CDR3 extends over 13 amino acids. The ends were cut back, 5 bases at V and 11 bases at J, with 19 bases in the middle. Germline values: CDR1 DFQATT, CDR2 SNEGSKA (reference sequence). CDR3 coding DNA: TGCAGTGCTCGGACACAACTACCCCCCCAGCAGTTCTTC. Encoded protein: CSARTQLPPQQFF.

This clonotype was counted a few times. This CDR3 reads CASSSAGLLSYEQYF. The CDR3 nucleotides read TGTGCCAGCAGTTCGGCAGGACTATTATCCTACGAGCAGTACTTC. The chain joins TRBV12-3 or TRBV12-4 to TRBJ2-7, with D possibly TRBD2 on 6 matching bases. The length of the CDR3 is 15 residues. V lost 4 bases and J 1 base, leaving 14 bases between the germline ends.

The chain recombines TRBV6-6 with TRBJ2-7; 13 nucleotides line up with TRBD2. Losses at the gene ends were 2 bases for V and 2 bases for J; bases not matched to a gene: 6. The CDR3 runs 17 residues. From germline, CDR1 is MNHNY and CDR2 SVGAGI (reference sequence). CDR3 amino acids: CASSYGTSGIGTYEQYF. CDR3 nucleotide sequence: TGTGCCAGCAGTTACGGGACTAGCGGGATAGGAACCTACGAGCAGTACTTC.

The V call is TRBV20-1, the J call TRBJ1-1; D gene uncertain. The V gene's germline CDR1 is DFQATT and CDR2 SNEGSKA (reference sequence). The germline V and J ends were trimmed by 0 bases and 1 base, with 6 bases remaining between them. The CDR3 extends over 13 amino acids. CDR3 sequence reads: CSARDLGNTEAFF. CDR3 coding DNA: TGCAGTGCTAGAGATTTGGGGAACACTGAAGCTTTCTTT.

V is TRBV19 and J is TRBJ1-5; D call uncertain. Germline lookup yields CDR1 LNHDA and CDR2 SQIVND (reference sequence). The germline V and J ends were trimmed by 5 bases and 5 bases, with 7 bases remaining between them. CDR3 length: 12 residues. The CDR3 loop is CASSASYQPQHF. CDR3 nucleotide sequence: TGTGCCAGTAGTGCCTCGTATCAGCCCCAGCATTTT.

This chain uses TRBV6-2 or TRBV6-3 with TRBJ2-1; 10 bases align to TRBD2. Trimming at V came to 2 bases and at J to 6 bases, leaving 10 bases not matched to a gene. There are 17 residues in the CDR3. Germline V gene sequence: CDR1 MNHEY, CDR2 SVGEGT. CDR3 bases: TGTGCCAGCAGTTACCACCTCACAGCGGGGGGGCGCAATGAGCAGTTCTTC. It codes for CASSYHLTAGGRNEQFF.

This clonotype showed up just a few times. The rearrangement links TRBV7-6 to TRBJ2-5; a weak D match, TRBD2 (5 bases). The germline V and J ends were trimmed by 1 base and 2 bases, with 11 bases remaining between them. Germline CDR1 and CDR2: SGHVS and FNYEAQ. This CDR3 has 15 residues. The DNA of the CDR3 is TGTGCCAGCAGCTTAGTAGGACTGCGACAAGAGACCCAGTACTTC. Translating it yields CASSLVGLRQETQYF.

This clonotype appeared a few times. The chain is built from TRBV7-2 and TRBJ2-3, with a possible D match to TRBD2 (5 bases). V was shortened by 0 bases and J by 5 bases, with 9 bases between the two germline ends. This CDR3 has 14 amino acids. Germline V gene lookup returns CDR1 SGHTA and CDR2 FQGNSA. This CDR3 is CASSLAHGLDTQYF. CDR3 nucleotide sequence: TGTGCCAGCAGCTTAGCGCACGGACTAGATACGCAGTATTTT.